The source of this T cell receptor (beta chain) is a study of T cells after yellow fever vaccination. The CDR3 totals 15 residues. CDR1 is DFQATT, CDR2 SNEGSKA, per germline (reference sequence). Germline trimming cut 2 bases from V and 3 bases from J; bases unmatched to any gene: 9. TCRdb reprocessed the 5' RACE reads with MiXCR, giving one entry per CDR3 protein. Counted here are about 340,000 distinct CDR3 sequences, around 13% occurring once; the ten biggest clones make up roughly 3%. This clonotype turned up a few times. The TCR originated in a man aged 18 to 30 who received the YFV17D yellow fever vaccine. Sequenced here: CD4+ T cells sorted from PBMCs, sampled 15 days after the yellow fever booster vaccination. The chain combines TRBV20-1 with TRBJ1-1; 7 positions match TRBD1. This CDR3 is CSARRSGGWDTEAFF. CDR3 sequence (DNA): TGCAGTGCTAGACGCTCAGGGGGATGGGACACTGAAGCTTTCTTT.